The T cell receptor beta chain under discussion was sequenced for a study of cytomegalovirus exposure and HLA in healthy donors. The CDR3 length is 17 residues. Germline trimming cut 0 bases from V and 7 bases from J; bases unmatched to any gene: 4. The germline gives CDR1 SGHRS, CDR2 YFSETQ. Use of 60 Vbeta and 13 Jbeta primers characterized the PCR. Profiling relied on immunoSEQ multiplex PCR, and the TCRdb table lists in-frame clones only, not all of them. The sample has fewer than 250,000 clones; roughly four fifths are singletons. This sequence joins TRBV5-1 and TRBJ2-1, with 16 bases aligning to TRBD2. The receptor's source is a girl between 5 and 17 years old in good health and CMV-seronegative. Sequencing input: PBMCs. DNA of the CDR3: TGCGCCAGCAGCTTGGAAGGGACTAGCGGGAGGGGTAATGAGCAGTTCTTC. Protein product: CASSLEGTSGRGNEQFF.